The rows below give T cell receptor beta chains drawn from one sample of a study of cytomegalovirus exposure and HLA in healthy donors. Clones were sequenced by immunoSEQ multiplex PCR, and TCRdb holds only the in-frame ones, with some missing. The repertoire holds 150,000 to 200,000 clones, with 75% to 80% as singletons. The source material was PBMCs. The receptors derive from a woman in her 30s in good health and CMV-seropositive. CDR3s include the opening cysteine and the closing phenylalanine or tryptophan. D genes are given only for firm matches. Some rows mark clone size as missing; the rest say once, few, many or name a class of expanded clone.

NA | TRBJ2-4 | TRBV5-4 | TRBD1 | CASSGGQGALNIQYF | TGTGCCAGCAGTGGGGGACAGGGGGCTCTGAACATTCAGTACTTC
NA | TRBJ2-3 | TRBV6-6 | NA | CASSYSRGTATQYF | TGTGCCAGCAGTTACTCGCGGGGCACAGCCACGCAGTATTTT
NA | TRBJ2-7 | TRBV27 | TRBD1 | CASRENRGSQYEQYF | TGTGCCAGCAGAGAAAACAGGGGCTCGCAATACGAGCAGTACTTC
NA | TRBJ1-2 | TRBV10-2 | NA | CASSDLGSAIGGNYGYTF | TGCGCCAGCAGTGATCTAGGGTCTGCTATCGGGGGAAACTATGGCTACACCTTC
NA | TRBJ2-3 | TRBV7-9 | TRBD1 | CASRPDRGSTDTQYF | TGTGCCAGCAGACCAGACAGGGGCAGCACAGATACGCAGTATTTT
NA | TRBJ2-3 | TRBV7-9 | TRBD1 | CASSMIGTGPDTQYF | TGTGCCAGCAGCATGATTGGGACAGGGCCAGATACGCAGTATTTT
NA | TRBJ1-6 | TRBV19 | NA | CASRGGITVEGNSPLHF | TGTGCCAGCCGTGGGGGGATTACGGTTGAGGGGAATTCACCCCTCCACTTT
NA | TRBJ2-3 | TRBV11-2 | TRBD2 | CASSVGTSGTSTDTQYF | TGTGCCAGCAGCGTCGGGACTAGCGGAACTAGCACAGATACGCAGTATTTT
NA | TRBJ2-1 | TRBV19 | TRBD1 | CASSIGTGGAGQFF | TGTGCCAGTAGTATAGGGACAGGGGGCGCGGGGCAGTTCTTC
NA | TRBJ2-1 | TRBV6-1 | TRBD1 | CASSEEGTGAKGVQFF | TGTGCCAGCAGTGAGGAAGGGACAGGGGCGAAGGGGGTGCAGTTCTTC
NA | TRBJ1-1 | TRBV9 | NA | CASSVVQNTEAFF | TGTGCCAGCAGCGTAGTACAGAACACTGAAGCTTTCTTT
NA | TRBJ1-2 | TRBV19 | TRBD1 | CASSIEGDSNYGYTF | TGTGCCAGTAGTATAGAGGGGGACAGCAACTATGGCTACACCTTC
NA | TRBJ2-7 | TRBV15 | NA | CATSKSSSYEQYF | TGTGCCACCAGCAAGTCTAGCTCCTACGAGCAGTACTTC
NA | TRBJ1-2 | TRBV11-2 | NA | CASSPTSNPRGPNYGYTF | TGTGCCAGCAGCCCAACCTCAAACCCCAGAGGGCCTAACTATGGCTACACCTTC
NA | TRBJ2-7 | TRBV9 | TRBD1 | CASSGTGGIPEQYF | TGTGCCAGCAGCGGGACAGGGGGGATTCCCGAGCAGTACTTC
NA | TRBJ1-1 | TRBV2 | TRBD1 | CASSGLTGYEVAFF | TGTGCCAGCAGTGGCCTGACAGGGTACGAGGTAGCTTTCTTT
NA | TRBJ2-7 | TRBV6-5 | NA | CASTDDRSYEQYF | TGTGCCAGCACCGATGACAGGTCCTACGAGCAGTACTTC
NA | TRBJ2-5 | TRBV7-2 | TRBD2 | CASSSGGLAGNQETQYF | TGTGCCAGCAGCTCCGGTGGCCTAGCGGGGAACCAAGAGACCCAGTACTTC
NA | TRBJ2-1 | TRBV28 | NA | CASSRPSGKFF | TGTGCCAGCAGTAGGCCGTCGGGGAAGTTCTTC
few | TRBJ1-6 | TRBV19 | NA | CASSIDLNYSPLHF | TGTGCCAGTAGTATTGACTTGAACTATTCACCCCTCCACTTT
NA | TRBJ2-7 | TRBV21-1 | NA | CASSLWTSGAYEQYF | TGTGCCAGCAGCCTATGGACTAGCGGGGCCTACGAGCAGTACTTC
few | TRBJ2-3 | TRBV19 | TRBD2 | CASSITSGVDTQYF | TGTGCCAGTAGTATAACTAGCGGGGTAGATACGCAGTATTTT
NA | TRBJ2-7 | TRBV5-1 | TRBD2 | CASSLGLAGGYEQYF | TGCGCCAGCAGCCTGGGACTAGCGGGCGGTTACGAGCAGTACTTC
NA | TRBJ1-2 | TRBV6-5 | NA | CASSEGVYGYTF | TGTGCCAGCAGTGAAGGAGTCTATGGCTACACCTTC
NA | TRBJ2-1 | TRBV7-7 | NA | CASSPGESSYNEQFF | TGTGCTAGCAGCCCAGGGGAGAGCTCCTACAATGAGCAGTTCTTC
NA | TRBJ2-7 | TRBV25-1 | TRBD1 | CASPGTGFYEQYF | TGTGCCAGCCCCGGGACAGGGTTTTACGAGCAGTACTTC
few | TRBJ2-4 | TRBV4-2 | NA | CASSQWMGGAGAKNIQYF | TGTGCCAGCAGCCAGTGGATGGGGGGGGCAGGTGCCAAAAACATTCAGTACTTC
NA | TRBJ1-2 | TRBV4-3 | NA | CASSQYAQGNYGYTF | TGCGCCAGCAGCCAATATGCACAGGGAAACTATGGCTACACCTTC
NA | TRBJ1-1 | TRBV5-1 | NA | CASSLTGNTEAFF | TGCGCCAGCAGCTTGACCGGGAACACTGAAGCTTTCTTT
NA | TRBJ1-1 | TRBV5-1 | TRBD1 | CASSPTGLNTEAFF | TGCGCCAGCAGCCCGACAGGGTTGAACACTGAAGCTTTCTTT
NA | TRBJ1-2 | TRBV19 | NA | CASSPGAEGNYGYTF | TGTGCCAGTAGCCCTGGGGCAGAAGGGAACTATGGCTACACCTTC
NA | TRBJ1-2 | TRBV25-1 | TRBD1 | CASSALGGQGVYGYTF | TGTGCCAGCAGTGCCCTGGGGGGACAGGGTGTCTATGGCTACACCTTC
NA | TRBJ2-7 | TRBV28 | NA | CASSSRPEQYF | TGTGCCAGCAGTTCGCGTCCCGAGCAGTACTTC
NA | TRBJ2-7 | TRBV7-2 | TRBD1 | CASSLRTGPLYEQYF | TGTGCCAGCAGCTTACGGACAGGACCTCTCTACGAGCAGTACTTC
NA | TRBJ2-1 | TRBV5-1 | TRBD2 | CASTPLSGSNNEQFF | TGCGCCAGCACCCCCCTTAGCGGGAGCAATAATGAGCAGTTCTTC
NA | TRBJ2-1 | TRBV4-3 | NA | CASSQEGGRVQFF | TGCGCCAGCAGCCAGGAAGGGGGTCGAGTGCAGTTCTTC
NA | TRBJ2-7 | TRBV9 | TRBD2 | CASSVSGTSVFYEQYF | TGTGCCAGCAGCGTCTCCGGGACTAGCGTCTTCTACGAGCAGTACTTC
NA | TRBJ2-7 | TRBV27 | TRBD2 | CASSWTSGTYEQYF | TGTGCCAGCTCTTGGACTAGCGGGACTTACGAGCAGTACTTC
NA | TRBJ2-2 | TRBV19 | TRBD2 | CASSADRTSAAGELFF | TGTGCCAGTAGTGCCGATCGGACTAGCGCTGCCGGGGAGCTGTTTTTT
NA | TRBJ2-7 | TRBV5-4 | NA | CASSSPTALLGEQYF | TGTGCCAGCAGCTCCCCGACAGCGCTCCTGGGGGAGCAGTACTTC
NA | TRBJ2-7 | TRBV5-8 | TRBD2 | CASSVTSGITYEQYF | TGTGCCAGCAGCGTGACTAGCGGTATAACCTACGAGCAGTACTTC
NA | TRBJ2-2 | TRBV7-9 | NA | CASSFGGELFF | TGTGCCAGCAGCTTCGGCGGGGAGCTGTTTTTT
NA | TRBJ2-7 | TRBV4-1 | TRBD1 | CASSQEGQGMYEQYF | TGCGCCAGCAGCCAAGAAGGACAGGGGATGTACGAGCAGTACTTC
NA | TRBJ2-7 | TRBV2 | TRBD1 | CASSGTGDSYEQYF | TGTGCCAGCAGCGGAACAGGGGACTCCTACGAGCAGTACTTC
NA | TRBJ2-1 | TRBV9 | NA | CASSVVVNEQFF | TGTGCCAGCAGCGTAGTCGTCAATGAGCAGTTCTTC
once | TRBJ2-3 | TRBV28 | TRBD2 | CASSLSRLAASTDTQYF | TGTGCCAGCAGTTTATCCCGACTAGCTGCTAGCACAGATACGCAGTATTTT
NA | TRBJ1-2 | TRBV5-1 | NA | CASSSSRGIGYGYTF | TGCGCCAGCAGCTCTTCCAGGGGAATTGGCTATGGCTACACCTTC
NA | TRBJ1-5 | TRBV28 | NA | CASSLTSRSNQPQHF | TGTGCCAGCAGTTTAACGTCCAGGAGCAATCAGCCCCAGCATTTT
once | TRBJ1-5 | TRBV19 | TRBD1 | CASSPGQAYNQPQHF | TGTGCCAGTAGCCCGGGACAGGCCTACAATCAGCCCCAGCATTTT
NA | TRBJ2-3 | TRBV4-2 | NA | CASSQDVSTDTQYF | TGTGCCAGCAGCCAAGATGTAAGCACAGATACGCAGTATTTT
NA | TRBJ2-7 | TRBV14 | TRBD1 | CASSPDRGNEQYF | TGTGCCAGCAGCCCGGACAGGGGCAACGAGCAGTACTTC
NA | TRBJ1-1 | TRBV18 | NA | CASLVSMNTEAFF | TGTGCCAGTTTAGTGAGCATGAACACTGAAGCTTTCTTT
once | TRBJ1-6 | TRBV5-8 | NA | CASSLAGMSSYNSPLHF | TGTGCCAGCAGCTTGGCAGGGATGAGCTCCTATAATTCACCCCTCCACTTT